Listed here are 26 T cell receptor beta chains from one sample, sequenced in a study of T-cell memory formation after mild COVID-19. TCRdb re-called the 5' RACE reads with MiXCR, one entry per CDR3 protein. The sample lists 550,000 to 700,000 distinct CDR3 sequences; roughly 17% were seen once. Input material: PBMCs or a T cell subset sorted from them (not recorded which). The receptors come from an adult woman who had mild COVID-19 (a few samples of this study predate the infection). Cell type and time point are not known.

This clonotype was detected a few times. The chain carries TRBV7-3 and TRBJ2-6; 8 bases match TRBD1. The CDR3 has 18 residues. After removal of 5 bases from V and 1 base from J, the junction contained 10 bases not matched to a gene. The germline CDR1 and CDR2 sequences are SGHTA and FQGTGA. This chain's CDR3 is CASSPGDRLLSGANVLTF. CDR3 nucleotide sequence: TGTGCCAGCAGCCCTGGGGACAGGTTACTTTCTGGGGCCAACGTCCTGACTTTC.

This clonotype was seen a handful of times. The genes are TRBV6-1 and TRBJ2-1, with 7 positions matching TRBD2. This CDR3 contains 15 residues. CDR1 and CDR2 (germline): MNHNS, SASEGT. Trimming took 7 bases from V and 0 from J; bases not matched to a gene: 6. The CDR3 bases are TGTGCCAGCATCCCCTGGGAGGGCTCCTACAATGAGCAGTTCTTC. This encodes CASIPWEGSYNEQFF.

This clonotype has only a few counts. Because the CDR3 is missing its conserved closing phenylalanine or tryptophan, this is likely a read error. The CDR3 loop reads CASSKGVGNQPQHL. DNA for the CDR3: TGTGCCAGCAGCAAAGGGGTAGGCAATCAGCCCCAGCATTTG. The genes are TRBV3-1 and TRBJ1-5, with D perhaps TRBD1 (5 bases). The CDR3 has 14 amino acids. V gave up 5 bases and J gave up 2 bases, with 10 bases separating them. From germline, CDR1 is LGHDT and CDR2 YNNKEL (reference sequence).

The chain uses TRBV12-5 and TRBJ2-3; D ambiguous. From germline, CDR1 is LGHNT and CDR2 FRNRAP. With 2 bases removed from V and 2 bases from J, the gap between germline ends came to 11 bases. This CDR3 has 15 residues. CDR3 loop: CASGLSLLSTDTQYF. CDR3 coding DNA: TGTGCTAGTGGTTTGTCCCTACTCTCCACAGATACGCAGTATTTT.

There are a few counts of this clonotype. This chain connects TRBV18 to TRBJ2-7; D unclear. CDR1 and CDR2 from the germline V gene are KGHSH and LQKENI. Trimming stripped 3 bases from V and 2 bases from J, with 14 bases between. The CDR3 totals 15 residues. The CDR3: CASSPADNPPYEQYF. The CDR3 nucleotides read TGTGCCAGCTCACCCGCCGACAACCCACCCTACGAGCAGTACTTC.

The chain links TRBV20-1 to TRBJ2-7, with 9 bases aligning to TRBD2. Trimming removed 8 bases from V and 3 bases from J; junction bases left unmatched: 5. CDR1 is DFQATT, CDR2 SNEGSKA, per germline (reference sequence). This CDR3 spans 12 amino acids. The DNA of the CDR3 is TGCAGTTTTTGGACTAGCGACTACGAGCAGTACTTC. Amino acids: CSFWTSDYEQYF.

This clonotype was counted at least ten times. The chain carries TRBV7-2 and TRBJ1-1; 11 bases map to TRBD1. This CDR3 comprises 15 residues. Trimming took 5 bases from V and 7 from J; bases not matched to a gene: 9. Per germline, CDR1 SGHTA and CDR2 FQGNSA. CDR3 protein: CASSLSGTGGNEAFF. The DNA of the CDR3 is TGTGCCAGCAGCCTCTCCGGGACAGGGGGGAATGAAGCTTTCTTT.

This clonotype showed up just a few times. J is TRBJ1-5 and V is TRBV6-6; D gene ambiguous. The CDR3 consists of 12 residues. The V and J ends lost 8 bases and 9 bases respectively, with 14 bases between them. Germline V gives CDR1 MNHNY, CDR2 SVGAGI (reference sequence). For the CDR3, the DNA is TGTGCCAGCCGACTAGGGATGAGGCCCCAGCATTTT. As protein: CASRLGMRPQHF.

The chain recombines TRBV29-1 with TRBJ2-2, with 7 bases that match TRBD2. The germline gives CDR1 SQVTM, CDR2 ANQGSEA. The CDR3 runs 13 residues. V lost 7 bases and J lost 4; bases outside the gene matches: 6. The CDR3 DNA sequence: TGCAGCGGACTCGGCGGGGGCACCGGGGAGCTGTTTTTT. This encodes CSGLGGGTGELFF.

This clonotype occurred a few times. The rearrangement uses TRBV12-3 or TRBV12-4 and TRBJ1-5; D perhaps matches TRBD1 (5 bases). The CDR3 is made up of 14 amino acids. V was cut by 6 bases and J by 11 bases, with 20 bases left in between. The DNA for the CDR3 is TGTGCCAGCAGGACCGGGACCCCCTCCTCGACCCAGCATTTT. This sequence encodes CASRTGTPSSTQHF.

This clonotype was observed a handful of times. The V and J genes are TRBV6-6 and TRBJ2-1; no reliable D call. The germline V gene has CDR1 MNHNY and CDR2 SVGAGI (reference sequence). The CDR3 extends over 12 amino acids. The germline V and J ends were trimmed by 7 bases and 7 bases, with 11 bases remaining between them. The CDR3 DNA follows: TGTGCCAGCAATTCGCGGCTTAATGAGCAGTTCTTC. Its translation is CASNSRLNEQFF.

In its sample, this clonotype was seen a few times. The V and J genes are TRBV7-9 and TRBJ2-7; 8 bases fit TRBD1. The V gene end was trimmed by 2 bases and the J gene end by 10 bases; junction bases not matched to a gene: 7. Germline V gene lookup returns CDR1 SEHNR and CDR2 FQNEAQ (reference sequence). The CDR3 contains 13 residues. CDR3 loop: CASSLTGQGEQYF. The CDR3 DNA is TGTGCCAGCAGCTTAACTGGACAGGGCGAACAGTACTTC. Filled out from reference TRBV7-9 and TRBJ2-7, the complete variable domain reads DTGVSQNPRHKITKRGQNVTFRCDPISEHNRLYWYRQTLGQGPEFLTYFQNEAQLEKSRLLSDRFSAERPKGSFSTLEIQRTEQGDSAMYLCASSLTGQGEQYFGPGTRLTVT.

The chain is built from TRBV12-3 or TRBV12-4 and TRBJ2-3; 7 nucleotides agree with TRBD2. Germline trimming cut 7 bases from V and 3 bases from J; bases unmatched to any gene: 7. CDR3 length: 14 amino acids. The CDR3 loop reads CASTIAGGTDTQYF. Here the CDR3 DNA reads TGTGCCAGCACAATAGCGGGTGGGACAGATACGCAGTATTTT.

The chain is built from TRBV15 and TRBJ2-3, with D uncertain. Trimming took off 3 bases at V and 2 bases at J, with 12 bases between the two ends. The CDR3 has 15 amino acids. Looked up from germline, CDR1 is LNHNV and CDR2 is YYDKDF (reference sequence). CDR3 amino acids: CATSSEQSVTDTQYF. CDR3 sequence (DNA): TGTGCCACCAGCAGTGAACAGAGTGTCACAGATACGCAGTATTTT.

The gene calls are TRBV19 and TRBJ1-2; weak D call: TRBD1 (6 bases). CDR1 LNHDA and CDR2 SQIVND come from the germline V gene (reference sequence). The CDR3 is 17 amino acids. V lost 3 bases and J lost 6, with 23 bases in between. The CDR3 bases are TGTGCCAGTAGTATCATCCCTGACAGGTCAACAGAAAATGGCTACACCTTC. Translating gives CASSIIPDRSTENGYTF.

The chain carries TRBV12-3 or TRBV12-4 and TRBJ1-5; 8 positions agree with TRBD1. Trimming at V came to 6 bases and at J to 4 bases, leaving 11 bases not matched to a gene. The length of the CDR3 is 16 residues. Here the CDR3 reads CASRPTGGRGNQPQHF. CDR3 coding DNA: TGTGCCAGCAGACCAACAGGGGGGCGGGGGAATCAGCCCCAGCATTTT.

This clonotype occurred once. This chain links TRBV20-1 with TRBJ2-7; a possible D gene is TRBD2 (6 bases). The germline V gene encodes CDR1 DFQATT and CDR2 SNEGSKA (reference sequence). Trimming stripped 7 bases from V and 2 bases from J, with 12 bases between. This CDR3 has 12 amino acids. CDR3 sequence (DNA): TGCAGTGTCAACGGGGAGGCCTACGAGCAGTACTTC. Protein: CSVNGEAYEQYF.

The chain carries TRBV13 and TRBJ1-4, with D unresolved. The V gene lost 5 bases and the J gene lost 8 bases, with 15 bases spanning the gap. The CDR3 contains 14 residues. The germline V gene encodes CDR1 PRHDT and CDR2 FYEKMQ (reference sequence). In DNA, the CDR3 is TGTGCCAGCAGCCCCCCTAACACTGGAGAAAAACTGTTTTTT. It codes for CASSPPNTGEKLFF.

This chain joins TRBV12-3 or TRBV12-4 and TRBJ2-1, with TRBD1 matching 7 bases. The CDR3 sequence is 15 residues long. The V and J ends lost 5 bases and 6 bases, in that order; junction bases with no gene match: 10. DNA of the CDR3: TGTGCCAGCAGTCGCGCAGGGGGTATTTCCAATGAGCAGTTCTTC. Translating gives CASSRAGGISNEQFF.

The J gene is TRBJ2-7, the V gene TRBV4-3, with 7 bases fitting TRBD2. Losses at the gene ends were 3 bases for V and 3 bases for J; bases not matched to a gene: 8. Germline V gene sequence: CDR1 LGHNA, CDR2 YSLEER. This CDR3 is built from 15 residues. As DNA, the CDR3 is TGCGCCAGCAGCCAGGAGCGGGGAAGGGTCTACGAGCAGTACTTC. This sequence encodes CASSQERGRVYEQYF.

This clonotype has only a few counts. This rearrangement joins TRBV29-1 to TRBJ2-7; D may be TRBD2 (6 bases). CDR1 is SQVTM, CDR2 ANQGSEA, per germline. Trimming removed 8 bases from V and 3 bases from J, with 23 bases in between. The CDR3 is made up of 15 amino acids. The DNA of the CDR3 is TGCAGCACTATTCAGCTCACGCGGGGATACTACGAGCAGTACTTC. Translation: CSTIQLTRGYYEQYF.

The sample holds a few counts of this clonotype. The chain links TRBV24-1 to TRBJ2-3; D remains unclear. The ends were cut back, 6 bases at V and 4 bases at J, with 10 bases in the middle. This CDR3 spans 13 amino acids. Per the germline V gene, CDR1 is KGHDR and CDR2 is SFDVKD. The DNA of the CDR3 is TGTGCCACCAGTAAGTTTCAGCCAGATACGCAGTATTTT. Its protein product is CATSKFQPDTQYF.

J is TRBJ1-1 and V is TRBV12-3 or TRBV12-4, with D possibly TRBD1 on 6 matching bases. The CDR3 spans 15 residues. Trimming stripped 6 bases from V and 7 bases from J, with 21 bases between. The CDR3 bases are TGTGCCAGCAGCTTGTTAAGGCGGACAGAAGGTGAAGCTTTCTTT. This translates into CASSLLRRTEGEAFF.

The rearrangement joins TRBV24-1 to TRBJ2-3; 12 bases map to TRBD2. The germline V gene encodes CDR1 KGHDR and CDR2 SFDVKD. The CDR3 has 13 amino acids. The V segment lost 4 bases and the J segment 14 bases; nucleotides outside the gene matches: 6. The CDR3 bases are TGTGCCACCAGTGACACGACTAGCGGGAGTCCGTATTTT. This codes for CATSDTTSGSPYF.

V is TRBV25-1 and J is TRBJ2-7, with D maybe TRBD1 (6 bases). Trimming took off 6 bases at V and 3 bases at J, with 15 bases between the two ends. In germline, CDR1 is MGHDK, CDR2 SYGVNS. CDR3 length equals 14 residues. For the CDR3, the DNA is TGTGCCAGCAGCCCCCGGGACATGGTCTACGAGCAGTACTTC. Amino acid sequence: CASSPRDMVYEQYF.

V and J are TRBV5-1 and TRBJ2-2; 8 positions match TRBD1. Germline V lookup: CDR1 SGHRS, CDR2 YFSETQ. The junction had 2 bases not matched to a gene; V was cut back by 1 base and J by 0 bases. There are 16 residues in the CDR3. CDR3 protein: CASSLRTGPNTGELFF. CDR3 DNA sequence: TGCGCCAGCAGCTTGCGGACAGGGCCGAACACCGGGGAGCTGTTTTTT.